The entry below describes one T cell receptor (beta chain). The repertoire was sequenced with immunoSEQ multiplex PCR; TCRdb's copy has only in-frame clones and lacks some. The sample gives around 100,000 clones, around 87% of which show up once; over 4% is in the top ten. This specimen belongs to a study of T cell responses to AZD1222 COVID-19 vaccine. CDR3 length equals 16 residues. Trimming cost V 1 base and J 5 bases; bases outside gene matches: 7. CDR1 MGHRA and CDR2 YSYEKL come from the germline V gene. The clonotype comes from an adult in good health. The sequencing used peripheral blood, collected on day 0 of MenACWY control vaccination. The chain carries TRBV4-1 and TRBJ2-5; 10 nucleotides agree with TRBD2. The CDR3 bases are TGCGCCAGCAGCCAAGGGGCTAGCGGGGGTTGGGAGACCCAGTACTTC. Its protein is CASSQGASGGWETQYF.